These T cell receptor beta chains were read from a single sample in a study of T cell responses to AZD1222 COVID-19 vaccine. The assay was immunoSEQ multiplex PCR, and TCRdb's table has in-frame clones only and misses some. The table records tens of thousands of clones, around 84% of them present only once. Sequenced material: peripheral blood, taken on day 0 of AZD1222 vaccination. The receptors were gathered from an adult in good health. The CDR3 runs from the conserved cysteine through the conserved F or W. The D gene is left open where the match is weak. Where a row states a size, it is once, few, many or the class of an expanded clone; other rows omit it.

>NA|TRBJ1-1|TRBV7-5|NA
CVRSPERARGGVGTEAFF
TGTGTCAGAAGCCCGGAGAGGGCCAGGGGGGGCGTGGGGACTGAAGCTTTCTTT
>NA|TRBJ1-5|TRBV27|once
CASSNGLPGQPQHF
TGTGCCAGCAGTAACGGGCTTCCCGGGCAGCCCCAGCATTTT
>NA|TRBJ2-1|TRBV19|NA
CASSMSAREGEWYNEQFF
TGTGCCAGTAGTATGTCGGCCAGGGAGGGGGAATGGTACAATGAGCAGTTCTTC
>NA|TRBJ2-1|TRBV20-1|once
CSAWGREQFF
TGCAGTGCCTGGGGGCGTGAGCAGTTCTTC
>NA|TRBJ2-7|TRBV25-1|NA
CASSAGRPYYEQYF
TGTGCCAGCAGCGCTGGTAGGCCCTACTACGAGCAGTACTTC
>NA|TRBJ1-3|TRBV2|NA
CASSEGGRSSGNTIYF
TGTGCCAGCAGTGAGGGGGGGAGGAGCTCTGGAAACACCATATATTTT
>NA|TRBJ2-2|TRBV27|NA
CASSTWAASNTGELFF
TGTGCCAGCAGTACGTGGGCAGCCTCGAACACCGGGGAGCTGTTTTTT
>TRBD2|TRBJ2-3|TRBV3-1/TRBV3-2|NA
CASSPLAGGTDTQYF
TGTGCCAGCAGCCCCCTAGCGGGGGGGACAGATACGCAGTATTTT
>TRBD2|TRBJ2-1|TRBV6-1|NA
CASSDFSSGSYNEQFF
TGTGCCAGCAGTGACTTCTCTAGCGGCTCCTACAATGAGCAGTTCTTC
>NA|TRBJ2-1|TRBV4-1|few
CASSRTTGRAEQFF
TGCGCCAGCAGCCGCACAACAGGGAGGGCTGAGCAGTTCTTC
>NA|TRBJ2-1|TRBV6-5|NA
CASNPSPKHEQFF
TGTGCCAGCAACCCGAGCCCGAAGCATGAGCAGTTCTTC
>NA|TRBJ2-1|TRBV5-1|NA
CASSLGGLLQPYNEQFF
TGCGCCAGCAGCTTGGGGGGACTCCTTCAGCCCTACAATGAGCAGTTCTTC
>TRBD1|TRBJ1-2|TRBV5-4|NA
CASSFPGTGGYGYTF
TGTGCCAGCAGCTTCCCCGGGACAGGGGGCTATGGCTACACCTTC
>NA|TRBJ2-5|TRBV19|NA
CASSIHGAGETQYF
TGTGCCAGTAGTATCCACGGGGCAGGGGAGACCCAGTACTTC
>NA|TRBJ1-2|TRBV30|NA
CAWGGTLGHYGYTF
TGTGCCTGGGGGGGAACTTTGGGTCACTATGGCTACACCTTC
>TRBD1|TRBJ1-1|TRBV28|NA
CASSRQGRSTEAFF
TGTGCCAGCAGTCGACAGGGGCGTTCCACTGAAGCTTTCTTT
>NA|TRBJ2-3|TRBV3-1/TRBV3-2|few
CASSQVRGTDTQYF
TGTGCCAGCAGCCAAGTCAGGGGTACAGATACGCAGTATTTT
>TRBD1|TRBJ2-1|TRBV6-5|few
CASRGGTGIYNEQFF
TGTGCCAGCCGAGGGGGGACAGGGATATACAATGAGCAGTTCTTC
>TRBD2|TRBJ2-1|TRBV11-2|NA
CASSLAGGLYEQFF
TGTGCCAGCAGCTTAGCGGGGGGGCTATATGAGCAGTTCTTC
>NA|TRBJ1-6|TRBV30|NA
CAWTLLGGGSPLHF
TGTGCCTGGACCCTTCTAGGGGGGGGTTCACCCCTCCACTTT
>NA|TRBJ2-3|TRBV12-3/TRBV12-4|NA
CASSRSSLDTQYF
TGTGCCAGCAGCCGTTCTAGTTTAGATACGCAGTATTTT
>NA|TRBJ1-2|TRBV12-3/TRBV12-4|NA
CASRARESYGYTF
TGTGCCAGCAGAGCGCGCGAGTCATATGGCTACACCTTC
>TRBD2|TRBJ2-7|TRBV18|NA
CASSPGLAGGQYEQYF
TGTGCCAGCTCACCTGGTTTAGCGGGAGGGCAATACGAGCAGTACTTC
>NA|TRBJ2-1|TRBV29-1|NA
CSVQKGAYNEQFF
TGCAGCGTCCAGAAGGGGGCCTACAATGAGCAGTTCTTC
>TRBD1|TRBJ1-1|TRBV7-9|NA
CASSPTGGMYTEAFF
TGTGCCAGCAGCCCTACAGGGGGCATGTACACTGAAGCTTTCTTT
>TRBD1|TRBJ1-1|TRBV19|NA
CASSQGATEAFF
TGTGCCAGTTCTCAGGGGGCTACTGAAGCTTTCTTT
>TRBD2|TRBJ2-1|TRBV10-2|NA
CASSEPSGGPSSYNEQFF
TGCGCCAGCAGTGAGCCCAGCGGGGGTCCCAGCTCCTACAATGAGCAGTTCTTC
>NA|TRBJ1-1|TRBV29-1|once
CSVEDGGTAEAFF
TGCAGCGTTGAAGATGGGGGAACAGCTGAAGCTTTCTTT
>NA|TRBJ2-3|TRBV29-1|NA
CSVGGRDLQYF
TGCAGCGTTGGAGGCCGGGACTTGCAGTATTTT
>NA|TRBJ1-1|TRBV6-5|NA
CASSRMRNTEAFF
TGTGCCAGCAGTAGGATGAGGAACACTGAAGCTTTCTTT
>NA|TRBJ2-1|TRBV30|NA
CAWSGRRGSYNEQFF
TGTGCCTGGAGCGGAAGGAGGGGTTCCTACAATGAGCAGTTCTTC
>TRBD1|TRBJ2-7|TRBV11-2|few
CASSIGGGYEQYF
TGTGCCAGCAGCATAGGGGGCGGCTACGAGCAGTACTTC
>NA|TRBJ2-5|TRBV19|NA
CASSSGGGGETQYF
TGTGCCAGTAGTTCAGGGGGGGGAGGAGAGACCCAGTACTTC
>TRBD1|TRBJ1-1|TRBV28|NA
CASSLWSWTGRTEAFF
TGTGCCAGCAGTTTATGGTCTTGGACAGGGAGGACTGAAGCTTTCTTT
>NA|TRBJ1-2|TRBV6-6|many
CASTLRDSNYGYTF
TGTGCCAGCACTCTACGGGACTCTAACTATGGCTACACCTTC
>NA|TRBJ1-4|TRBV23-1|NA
CASSQFGVLGEKLFF
TGCGCCAGCAGTCAATTCGGCGTCTTGGGGGAAAAACTGTTTTTT
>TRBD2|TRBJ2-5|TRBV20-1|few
CSASSTSGRQETQYF
TGCAGTGCTAGTTCGACTAGCGGGAGGCAAGAGACCCAGTACTTC
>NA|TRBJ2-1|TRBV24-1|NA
CATSATGKYGDEQFF
TGTGCCACCAGTGCCACAGGGAAATACGGAGATGAGCAGTTCTTC
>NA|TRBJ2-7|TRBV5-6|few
CASSPNPTASSYEQYF
TGTGCCAGCAGCCCCAACCCGACGGCGAGCTCCTACGAGCAGTACTTC
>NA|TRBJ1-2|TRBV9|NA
CASSVVGSNYGYTF
TGTGCCAGCAGCGTAGTGGGCAGCAACTATGGCTACACCTTC
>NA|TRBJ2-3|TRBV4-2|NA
CASSSSQPTDTQYF
TGTGCCAGCAGCTCCTCCCAGCCCACAGATACGCAGTATTTT
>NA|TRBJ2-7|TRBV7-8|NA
CASRSQPYEQYF
TGTGCCAGCAGATCACAGCCCTACGAGCAGTACTTC
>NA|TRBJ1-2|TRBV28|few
CASSSSGPDYGYTF
TGTGCCAGCAGTTCCTCCGGGCCCGACTATGGCTACACCTTC